The TCR beta chain described here comes from a study of blood T cell repertoires in COVID-19. Across the whole study: The samples span acute and convalescent COVID-19 from the United States, Italy and Spain. PBMCs, B-cell-depleted T cells, or T cells provided the cDNA or gDNA that made up the material.

A few counts support this clone. This CDR3 is built from 15 residues. Germline trimming cut 3 bases from V and 3 bases from J; bases unmatched to any gene: 3. Looked up from germline, CDR1 is SNHLY and CDR2 is FYNNEI. Per the study methods: Estimation of nucleated cell counts relied on the amplification of reference gene primers. The repertoire was sequenced with immunoSEQ multiplex PCR; TCRdb's copy has only in-frame clones and lacks some. V and J calls plus clone size are reproduced from that table; the DNA served to infer D and trimming. In the table there are under 200,000 clones, around 85% of which are singletons.

The clonotype comes from a woman of 80 years or more with acute or convalescent COVID-19. Sequences were obtained from peripheral blood. This chain links TRBV2 with TRBJ2-2; 8 nucleotides align to TRBD2. CDR3 nucleotides: TGTGCCAGCAGTGACCTAGCGGGTGACACCGGGGAGCTGTTTTTT. Its protein product is CASSDLAGDTGELFF.